The 23 T cell receptor beta chains below come from one sample, sequenced in a study of T cell responses to AZD1222 COVID-19 vaccine. This table comes from immunoSEQ multiplex PCR, and its TCRdb copy is limited to in-frame clones, with some not included. Counted here are 200,000 to 250,000 clones, approximately 94% occurring once; the ten biggest clones make up around 1.7%. The sequenced sample was peripheral blood, obtained 28 days after the second dose of the MenACWY control vaccine. The receptors here all came from an adult who received the MenACWY meningococcal vaccine as a control.

The V gene is TRBV28, the J gene TRBJ2-7, with TRBD1 identical over 7 bases. The CDR3 loop spans 14 amino acids. V was clipped by 5 bases and J by 3 bases; unmatched bases: 7. The germline V gene has CDR1 MDHEN and CDR2 SYDVKM. The CDR3 coding sequence is TGTGCCAGCAGTCGCTGGGACAGCAACTACGAGCAGTACTTC. Its translation: CASSRWDSNYEQYF. The whole variable domain, filled in from reference TRBV28 and TRBJ2-7, reads DVKVTQSSRYLVKRTGEKVFLECVQDMDHENMFWYRQDPGLGLRLIYFSYDVKMKEKGDIPEGYSVSREKKERFSLILESASTNQTSMYLCASSRWDSNYEQYFGPGTRLTVT.

V is TRBV7-9 and J is TRBJ2-1; 7 bases match TRBD2. The CDR3 runs 12 residues. Germline V gene data show CDR1 as SEHNR and CDR2 as FQNEAQ (reference sequence). V was clipped by 4 bases and J by 10 bases; unmatched bases: 4. The CDR3 nucleotides are TGTGCCAGCAGCTCCATACTAGCGGAGCAGTTCTTC. It specifies CASSSILAEQFF.

This clone appeared once. The chain is built from TRBV11-2 and TRBJ2-1, with TRBD2 as a possible D gene (5 bases). The germline gives CDR1 SGHAT, CDR2 FQNNGV. The ends were cut back, 3 bases at V and 5 bases at J, with 14 bases in the middle. The CDR3 extends over 15 amino acids. CDR3 sequence reads: CASSFLRGPHNEQFF. The CDR3 DNA sequence: TGTGCCAGCAGCTTCCTAAGAGGGCCACACAATGAGCAGTTCTTC.

The chain has TRBV18 and TRBJ2-1; D possibly corresponds to TRBD2 (5 bases). Germline V gives CDR1 KGHSH, CDR2 LQKENI. The CDR3 sequence is 17 residues long. V shed 2 bases and J shed 7 bases, with 21 bases lying between them. In DNA, the CDR3 is TGTGCCAGCTCACCATTATCGGCGGGCCCTGTATATAATGAGCAGTTCTTC. Translating it yields CASSPLSAGPVYNEQFF.

The chain is built from TRBV28 and TRBJ2-1; 11 bases are a match to TRBD2. This CDR3 comprises 14 residues. From germline, CDR1 is MDHEN and CDR2 SYDVKM. J was trimmed by 9 bases and V by 2 bases; bases with no gene match: 3. CDR3 DNA: TGTGCCAGCAGTTTAATAGCGGGAGGGACTGAGCAGTTCTTC. Protein product: CASSLIAGGTEQFF.

The chain employs TRBV5-1 and TRBJ1-1; 8 bases align to TRBD1. The CDR3 sequence is 15 residues long. Germline lookup yields CDR1 SGHRS and CDR2 YFSETQ. The J segment lost 2 bases and the V segment lost 4 bases, leaving 7 bases of the junction unmatched. The CDR3 DNA follows: TGCGCCAGCAGCCCCACGACAGGGGTTAACACTGAAGCTTTCTTT. This gives the protein CASSPTTGVNTEAFF.

The chain joins TRBV7-2 to TRBJ2-3, with 15 bases that match TRBD2. Germline CDR1 is SGHTA and CDR2 is FQGNSA. This CDR3 spans 15 amino acids. V lost 5 bases, J lost 8 bases, and 5 bases stayed unmatched. The CDR3 DNA sequence: TGTGCCAGCAGCGCGGGACTAGCGGGGGGTGGTACGCAGTATTTT. It specifies CASSAGLAGGGTQYF.

This chain connects TRBV19 to TRBJ1-5; D call uncertain. V was cut by 3 bases and J by 1 base, with 10 bases left in between. The CDR3 has 15 amino acids. The germline gives CDR1 LNHDA, CDR2 SQIVND (reference sequence). Written as DNA, the CDR3 is TGTGCCAGTAGTATCGTAGTTTTAAGCAATCAGCCCCAGCATTTT. Its protein product is CASSIVVLSNQPQHF.

The J gene is TRBJ1-1, the V gene TRBV9, with 7 bases aligning to TRBD1. V was pared by 4 bases and J by 1 base, with 4 bases of the junction left unmatched. The CDR3 is made up of 14 amino acids. Germline V gene lookup returns CDR1 SGDLS and CDR2 YYNGEE. The CDR3 region is CASSTGQPNTEAFF. The CDR3 region has the DNA TGTGCCAGCAGCACGGGACAGCCGAACACTGAAGCTTTCTTT.

V and J are TRBV19 and TRBJ1-5; TRBD1 aligns across 10 bases. The CDR3 is 13 amino acids. The V and J ends lost 7 bases and 5 bases, in that order; junction bases with no gene match: 2. Germline V gene sequence: CDR1 LNHDA, CDR2 SQIVND (reference sequence). The CDR3 DNA sequence: TGTGCCAGTACCGGACAGGGGGATCAGCCCCAGCATTTT. Translation gives CASTGQGDQPQHF.

The chain links TRBV7-8 to TRBJ2-5; 13 bases fit TRBD2. J was trimmed by 1 base and V by 5 bases; bases with no gene match: 13. CDR3 size: 19 residues. The V gene's germline CDR1 is SGHVS and CDR2 FQNEAQ. CDR3 nucleotide sequence: TGTGCCAGCAGCCCTCGGACTAGCGGGAGAATCTTCCCCCAAGAGACCCAGTACTTC. Translated: CASSPRTSGRIFPQETQYF. Together with reference TRBV7-8 and TRBJ2-5, the CDR3 gives the full variable domain: GAGVSQSPRYKVAKRGQDVALRCDPISGHVSLFWYQQALGQGPEFLTYFQNEAQLDKSGLPSDRFFAERPEGSVSTLKIQRTQQEDSAVYLCASSPRTSGRIFPQETQYFGPGTRLLVL.

The chain employs TRBV9 and TRBJ2-5; weak D call: TRBD1 (6 bases). Germline CDR1 and CDR2: SGDLS and YYNGEE. This CDR3 is built from 15 residues. With 0 bases removed from V and 1 base from J, the gap between germline ends came to 10 bases. CDR3 sequence: CASSVATGSQETQYF. DNA for the CDR3: TGTGCCAGCAGCGTAGCTACAGGGAGCCAAGAGACCCAGTACTTC.

The genes are TRBV18 and TRBJ2-7; D remains unclear. The germline V gene encodes CDR1 KGHSH and CDR2 LQKENI. The CDR3 is 14 residues long. Trimming took 2 bases from V and 4 from J, leaving 12 bases between them. CDR3 sequence reads: CASSPRAEPYEQYF. The DNA of the CDR3 is TGTGCCAGCTCACCAAGAGCAGAACCATACGAGCAGTACTTC.

This chain joins TRBV18 and TRBJ1-2; D is ambiguous. Germline V gene sequence: CDR1 KGHSH, CDR2 LQKENI. The V end was cut by 4 bases, the J end by 5 bases, with 8 bases between. This CDR3 spans 12 amino acids. The CDR3 DNA sequence: TGTGCCAGCTCACAACCGGCTTATGGCTACACCTTC. Amino acids: CASSQPAYGYTF.

This clone was detected only once. This chain connects TRBV6-5 to TRBJ2-7; D is tentatively TRBD1 or TRBD2 (5 bases each). CDR1 MNHEY and CDR2 SVGAGI come from the germline V gene. Trimming left V 2 bases short and J 0 bases short, with 11 bases between. CDR3 length: 15 amino acids. CDR3 DNA sequence: TGTGCCAGCAGTTACGGGACGGGTTACTCCTACGAGCAGTACTTC. The encoded protein is CASSYGTGYSYEQYF.

The rearrangement joins TRBV30 to TRBJ1-1, with D tentatively TRBD1 (5 bases). Germline-derived CDR1 and CDR2 are GTSNPN and SVGIG (reference sequence). The CDR3 totals 12 residues. The germline V and J ends were trimmed by 3 bases and 9 bases, with 14 bases remaining between them. Here the CDR3 reads CAWSSSGTQAFF. DNA for the CDR3: TGTGCCTGGAGCTCCTCCGGGACTCAAGCTTTCTTT.

This chain joins TRBV18 and TRBJ1-6; D not resolved. Germline values: CDR1 KGHSH, CDR2 LQKENI. The CDR3 is 15 residues long. Trimming removed 3 bases at V and 8 bases at J, with 14 bases between. The CDR3 DNA sequence: TGTGCCAGCTCACCTTCCGGGCCTCAATATTCACCCCTCCACTTT. This encodes CASSPSGPQYSPLHF. The full variable domain, with the rest looked up from reference TRBV18 and TRBJ1-6, is NAGVMQNPRHLVRRRGQEARLRCSPMKGHSHVYWYRQLPEEGLKFMVYLQKENIIDESGMPKERFSAEFPKEGPSILRIQQVVRGDSAAYFCASSPSGPQYSPLHFGNGTRLTVT.

This sequence joins TRBV6-5 and TRBJ1-2, with 11 bases lining up with TRBD1. V lost 2 bases, J lost 3 bases, and 5 bases stayed unmatched. CDR3 size: 16 residues. CDR1 and CDR2 from the germline V gene are MNHEY and SVGAGI. CDR3 region: CASSYRTGGRDYGYTF. The CDR3 DNA follows: TGTGCCAGCAGTTACCGGACAGGGGGCAGGGACTATGGCTACACCTTC.

The chain joins TRBV12-3 or TRBV12-4 to TRBJ1-1; D perhaps matches TRBD1 (6 bases). V was pared by 7 bases and J by 1 base, with 10 bases between. The CDR3 length is 13 residues. The CDR3, as DNA: TGTGCCAGCACCCACAGGGAGAACACTGAAGCTTTCTTT. Amino acid sequence: CASTHRENTEAFF.

This chain connects TRBV29-1 to TRBJ2-5; D remains ambiguous. Trimming took 3 bases from V and 1 from J, leaving 9 bases between them. This CDR3 is 13 amino acids long. Germline CDR1 reads SQVTM; CDR2 reads ANQGSEA. CDR3 DNA: TGCAGCGTTGAGAACGGAATCCAAGAGACCCAGTACTTC. Translation gives CSVENGIQETQYF.

The chain employs TRBV7-2 and TRBJ2-7, with a possible D match to TRBD1 (6 bases). This CDR3 is built from 15 residues. Germline CDR1 is SGHTA and CDR2 is FQGNSA. The V end lost 5 bases, the J end lost 6 bases, and 20 bases lay between the germline ends. Here the CDR3 DNA reads TGTGCCAGCAGCCTAGGCTCCGGGACATCGGGCGAGCAGTACTTC. Its protein is CASSLGSGTSGEQYF.

CDR3 in amino acids: CASSPVGGESYEQYF. CDR3 sequence (DNA): TGTGCCAGCAGCCCTGTGGGGGGCGAATCCTACGAGCAGTACTTC. The chain joins TRBV7-2 to TRBJ2-7; perhaps D is TRBD1 or TRBD2 (6 bases each). The CDR3 extends over 15 amino acids. Germline loops: CDR1 SGHTA, CDR2 FQGNSA. V was clipped by 5 bases and J by 1 base, with 15 bases between them.

This sequence joins TRBV27 and TRBJ2-7; the D gene is possibly TRBD2 (5 bases). Germline CDR1 is MNHEY and CDR2 is SMNVEV (reference sequence). V lost 2 bases, J lost 7 bases, and 12 bases lay in between. This CDR3 has 13 residues. CDR3 nucleotide sequence: TGTGCCAGCAGTTTAAGTCGGGGAATAGAGCAGTACTTC. It encodes CASSLSRGIEQYF.